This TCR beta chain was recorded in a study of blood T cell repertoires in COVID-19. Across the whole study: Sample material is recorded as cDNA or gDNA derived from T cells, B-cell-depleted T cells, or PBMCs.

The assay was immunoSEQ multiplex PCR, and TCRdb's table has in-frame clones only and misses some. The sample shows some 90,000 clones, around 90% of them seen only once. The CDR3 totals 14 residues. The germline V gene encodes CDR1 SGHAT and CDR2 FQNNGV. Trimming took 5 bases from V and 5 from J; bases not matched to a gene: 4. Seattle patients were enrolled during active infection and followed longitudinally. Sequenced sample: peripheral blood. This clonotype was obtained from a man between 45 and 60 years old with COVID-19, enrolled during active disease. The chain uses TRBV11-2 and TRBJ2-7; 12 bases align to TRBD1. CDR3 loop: CASSRDRGRHEQYF. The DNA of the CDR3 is TGTGCCAGCAGCCGGGACAGGGGGCGTCACGAGCAGTACTTC.